Here is one T cell receptor (beta chain) with its context. Its cognate antigen is unknown. Additional DNA sequences in this sample encode the identical CDR3. The table came from immunoSEQ multiplex PCR; TCRdb's copy has only in-frame clones and leaves some out. The sample has about 98,000 clones, about 84% seen once; the top ten hold more than 1.4%. This sample was taken from a study of graft-versus-host responses after intestinal transplantation. Turning to the study itself: Anti-thymocyte globulin served as induction for all recipients, who then took tacrolimus and steroids for 2 to 4 years. Broader study findings: An association linked early post-transplant HvG declines with peak circulating GvH clone levels. GvH clones were identified in recipient marrow, with some first appearing in ileum or blood. Graft-donor T cell macrochimerism coincided with high graft-versus-host to host-versus-graft clonal ratios in allografts.

Trimming stripped 0 bases from V and 4 bases from J, with 13 bases between. The CDR3 totals 16 residues. The germline V gene has CDR1 MNHNY and CDR2 SVGAGI (reference sequence). Sequenced material: PBMCs, taken 255 days after intestinal transplant. The sequence was collected from a human patient who received an intestinal transplant, so some T cells may come from the graft donor. This sequence joins TRBV6-6 and TRBJ1-5, with D perhaps matching TRBD1 (5 bases). The CDR3 here is CASSYSGTALNQPQHF. DNA of the CDR3: TGTGCCAGCAGTTACTCGGGGACGGCCCTTAATCAGCCCCAGCATTTT.